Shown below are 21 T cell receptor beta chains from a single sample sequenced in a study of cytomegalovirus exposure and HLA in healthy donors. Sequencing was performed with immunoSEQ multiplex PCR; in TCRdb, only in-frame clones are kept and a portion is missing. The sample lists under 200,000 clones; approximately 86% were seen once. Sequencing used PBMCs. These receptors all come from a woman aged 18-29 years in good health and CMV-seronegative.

DNA for the CDR3: TGCGCCAGCAGCCAAGAGGGGACTAGGGCGGATACGCAGTATTTT. This encodes CASSQEGTRADTQYF. The chain recombines TRBV4-3 with TRBJ2-3; 8 bases fit TRBD2. V lost 0 bases to trimming and J lost 6 bases; unmatched junction nucleotides: 5. CDR3 size: 15 residues. CDR1 is LGHNA and CDR2 is YSLEER in the germline V gene.

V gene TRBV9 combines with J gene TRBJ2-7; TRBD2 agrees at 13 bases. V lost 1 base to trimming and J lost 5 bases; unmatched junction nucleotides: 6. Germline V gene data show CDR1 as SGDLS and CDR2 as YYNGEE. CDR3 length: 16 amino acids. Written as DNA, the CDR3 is TGTGCCAGCAGCGTATCCGGGACTAGCGGGGCGGACGAGCAGTACTTC. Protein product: CASSVSGTSGADEQYF.

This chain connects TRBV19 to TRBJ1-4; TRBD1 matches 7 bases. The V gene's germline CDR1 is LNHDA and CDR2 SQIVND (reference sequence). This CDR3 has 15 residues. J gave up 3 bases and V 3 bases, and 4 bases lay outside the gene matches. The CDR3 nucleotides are TGTGCCAGTAGTATTACAGGGGCGGCTAATGAAAAACTGTTTTTT. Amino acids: CASSITGAANEKLFF.

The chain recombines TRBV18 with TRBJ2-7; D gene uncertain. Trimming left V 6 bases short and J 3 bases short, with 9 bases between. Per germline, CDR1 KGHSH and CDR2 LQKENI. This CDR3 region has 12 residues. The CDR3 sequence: CASSPELYEQYF. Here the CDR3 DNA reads TGTGCCAGCTCCCCGGAGCTCTACGAGCAGTACTTC.

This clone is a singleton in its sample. DNA of the CDR3: TGTGCCAGCAGTTACTCGGTACAGGGGGCTTATGGCTACACCTTC. Amino acid sequence: CASSYSVQGAYGYTF. V usage is TRBV6-5 and J usage is TRBJ1-2; TRBD1 agrees at 9 bases. Trimming cost V 0 bases and J 5 bases; bases outside gene matches: 4. This CDR3 is 15 amino acids long. Germline values: CDR1 MNHEY, CDR2 SVGAGI.

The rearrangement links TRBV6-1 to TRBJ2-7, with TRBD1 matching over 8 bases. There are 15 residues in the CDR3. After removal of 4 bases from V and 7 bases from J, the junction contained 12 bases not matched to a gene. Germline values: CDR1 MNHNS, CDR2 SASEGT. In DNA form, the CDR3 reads TGTGCCAGCAGTGGCCTGGGACAGGTCATGGGAGAGCAGTACTTC. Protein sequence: CASSGLGQVMGEQYF.

CDR3 nucleotide sequence: TGTGCCAGTAGTATAGTGAGAGGGGGCTATAGTAATCAGCCCCAGCATTTT. It translates to CASSIVRGGYSNQPQHF. J is TRBJ1-5 and V is TRBV19, with 7 bases that match TRBD1. CDR3 length: 17 amino acids. The J segment lost 4 bases and the V segment lost 1 base, leaving 10 bases of the junction unmatched. Germline V gene sequence: CDR1 LNHDA, CDR2 SQIVND (reference sequence).

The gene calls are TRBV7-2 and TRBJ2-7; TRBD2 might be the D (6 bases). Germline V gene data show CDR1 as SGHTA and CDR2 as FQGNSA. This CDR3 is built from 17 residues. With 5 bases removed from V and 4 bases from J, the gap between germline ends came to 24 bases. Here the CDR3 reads CASSVSSASPGGYEQYF. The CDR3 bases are TGTGCCAGCAGCGTTTCTAGCGCAAGTCCTGGAGGGTACGAGCAGTACTTC.

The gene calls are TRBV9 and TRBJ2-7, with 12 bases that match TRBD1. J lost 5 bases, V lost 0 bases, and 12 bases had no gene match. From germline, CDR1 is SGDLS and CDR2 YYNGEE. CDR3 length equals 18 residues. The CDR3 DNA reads TGTGCCAGCAGCGTAGCCTCCTGGGACAGGGGGCGCTTCGACGAGCAGTACTTC. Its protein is CASSVASWDRGRFDEQYF.

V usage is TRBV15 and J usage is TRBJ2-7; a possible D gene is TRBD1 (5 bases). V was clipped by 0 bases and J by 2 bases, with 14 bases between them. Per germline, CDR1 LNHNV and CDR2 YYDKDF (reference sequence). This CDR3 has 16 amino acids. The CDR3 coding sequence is TGTGCCACCAGCAGAGAGATATATGACAGTACCTACGAGCAGTACTTC. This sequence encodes CATSREIYDSTYEQYF.

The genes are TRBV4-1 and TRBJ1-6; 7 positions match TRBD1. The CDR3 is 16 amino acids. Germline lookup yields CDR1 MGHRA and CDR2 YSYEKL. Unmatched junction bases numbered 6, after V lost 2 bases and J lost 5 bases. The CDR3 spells CASSQLDRVNNSPLHF. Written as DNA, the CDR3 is TGCGCCAGCAGCCAACTCGACAGGGTTAATAATTCACCCCTCCACTTT.

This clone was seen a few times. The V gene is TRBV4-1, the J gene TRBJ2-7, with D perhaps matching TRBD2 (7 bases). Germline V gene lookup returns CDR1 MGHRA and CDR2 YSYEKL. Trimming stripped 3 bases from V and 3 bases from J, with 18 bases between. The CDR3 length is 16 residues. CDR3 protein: CASSHKGGGDLYEQYF. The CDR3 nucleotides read TGCGCCAGCAGCCATAAAGGGGGAGGGGACCTCTACGAGCAGTACTTC.

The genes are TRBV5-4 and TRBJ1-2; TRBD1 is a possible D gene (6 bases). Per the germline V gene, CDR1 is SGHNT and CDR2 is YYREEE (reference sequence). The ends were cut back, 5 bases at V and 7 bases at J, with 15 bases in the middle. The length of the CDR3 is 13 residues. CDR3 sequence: CASRLQGVSGYTF. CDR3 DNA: TGTGCCAGCAGACTACAGGGAGTAAGTGGCTACACCTTC.

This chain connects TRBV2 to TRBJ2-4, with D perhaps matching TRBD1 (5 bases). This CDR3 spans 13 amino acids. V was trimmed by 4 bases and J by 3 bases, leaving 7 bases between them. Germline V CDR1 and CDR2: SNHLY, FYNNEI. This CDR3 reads CASSGRDKNIQYF. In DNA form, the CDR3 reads TGTGCCAGCAGTGGCAGGGACAAAAACATTCAGTACTTC.

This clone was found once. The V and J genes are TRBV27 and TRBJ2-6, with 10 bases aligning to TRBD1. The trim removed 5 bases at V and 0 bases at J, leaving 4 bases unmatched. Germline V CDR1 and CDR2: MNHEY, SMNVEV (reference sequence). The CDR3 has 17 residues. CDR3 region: CASSPRQGASGANVLTF. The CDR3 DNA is TGTGCCAGCAGTCCTCGACAGGGGGCCTCTGGGGCCAACGTCCTGACTTTC.

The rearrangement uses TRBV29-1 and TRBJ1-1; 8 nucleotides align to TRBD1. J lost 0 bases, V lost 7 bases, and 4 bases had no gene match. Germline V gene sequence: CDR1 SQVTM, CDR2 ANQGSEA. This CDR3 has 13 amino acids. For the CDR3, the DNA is TGCAGCGCCGGACAGGGTTTGAACACTGAAGCTTTCTTT. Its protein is CSAGQGLNTEAFF.

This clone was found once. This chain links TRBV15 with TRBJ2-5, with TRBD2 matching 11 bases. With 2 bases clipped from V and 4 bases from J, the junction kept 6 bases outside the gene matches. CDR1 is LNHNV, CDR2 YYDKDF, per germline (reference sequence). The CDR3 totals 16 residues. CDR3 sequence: CATSRTSGRGGETQYF. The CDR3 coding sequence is TGTGCCACCAGCAGAACTAGCGGGAGAGGCGGAGAGACCCAGTACTTC.

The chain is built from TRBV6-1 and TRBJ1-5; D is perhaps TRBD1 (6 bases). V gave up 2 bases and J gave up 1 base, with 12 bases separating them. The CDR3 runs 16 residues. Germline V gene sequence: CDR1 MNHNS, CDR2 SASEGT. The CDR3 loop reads CASSEMGRGSNQPQHF. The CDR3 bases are TGTGCCAGCAGTGAAATGGGCAGGGGCAGCAATCAGCCCCAGCATTTT.

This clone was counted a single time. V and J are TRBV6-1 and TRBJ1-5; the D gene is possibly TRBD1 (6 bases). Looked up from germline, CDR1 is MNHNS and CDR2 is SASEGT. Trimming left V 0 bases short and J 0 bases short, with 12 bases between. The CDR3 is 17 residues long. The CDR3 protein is CASSEAATGYSNQPQHF. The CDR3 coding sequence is TGTGCCAGCAGTGAAGCCGCGACAGGCTATAGCAATCAGCCCCAGCATTTT.

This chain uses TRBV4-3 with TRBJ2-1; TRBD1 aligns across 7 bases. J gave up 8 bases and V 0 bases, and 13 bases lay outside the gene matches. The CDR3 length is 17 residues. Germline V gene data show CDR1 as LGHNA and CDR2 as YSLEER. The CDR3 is CASSQDPDRAGYYEQFF. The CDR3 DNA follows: TGCGCCAGCAGCCAAGATCCCGACAGGGCGGGTTACTATGAGCAGTTCTTC.

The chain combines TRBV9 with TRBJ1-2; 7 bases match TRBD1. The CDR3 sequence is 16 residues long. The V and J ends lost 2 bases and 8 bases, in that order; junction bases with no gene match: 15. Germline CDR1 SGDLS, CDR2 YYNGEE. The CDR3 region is CASSVRRQGGGRGYTF. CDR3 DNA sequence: TGTGCCAGCAGCGTCAGAAGACAGGGTGGGGGTCGGGGCTACACCTTC.